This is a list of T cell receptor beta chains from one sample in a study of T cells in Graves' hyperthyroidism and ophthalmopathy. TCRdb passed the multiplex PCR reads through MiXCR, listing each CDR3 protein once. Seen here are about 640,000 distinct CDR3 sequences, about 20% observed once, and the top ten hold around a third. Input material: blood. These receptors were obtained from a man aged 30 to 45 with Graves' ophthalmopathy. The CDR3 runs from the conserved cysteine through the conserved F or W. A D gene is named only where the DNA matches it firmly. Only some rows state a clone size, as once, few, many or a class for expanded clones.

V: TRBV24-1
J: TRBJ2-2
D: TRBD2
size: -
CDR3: CATSDSLAGGWELFF
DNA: TGTGCCACCAGTGATTCTTTAGCGGGAGGATGGGAGCTGTTTTTT

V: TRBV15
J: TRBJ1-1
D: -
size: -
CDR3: CATSRDLGRATEAFF
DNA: TGTGCCACCAGCAGAGACCTAGGGAGGGCCACTGAAGCTTTCTTT

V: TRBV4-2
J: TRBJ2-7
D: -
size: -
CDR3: CATKDLYEQYF
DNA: TGTGCCACCAAAGACCTATACGAGCAGTACTTC

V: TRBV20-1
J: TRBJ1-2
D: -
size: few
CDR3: CSARDLDRANYGYTF
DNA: TGCAGTGCTAGAGACCTTGACAGAGCTAACTATGGCTACACCTTC

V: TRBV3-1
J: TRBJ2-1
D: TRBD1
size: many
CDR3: CASSPYWTGAFSDEQFF
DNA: TGTGCCAGCAGCCCCTATTGGACAGGGGCTTTTTCGGATGAGCAGTTCTTC

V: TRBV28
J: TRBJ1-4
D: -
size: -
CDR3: CASSLWGRGNEKLFF
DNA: TGTGCCAGCAGTTTGTGGGGCAGAGGGAATGAAAAACTGTTTTTT

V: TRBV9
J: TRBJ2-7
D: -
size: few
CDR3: CASSPRPGNEQYF
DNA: TGTGCCAGCAGCCCTCGACCGGGTAACGAGCAGTACTTC

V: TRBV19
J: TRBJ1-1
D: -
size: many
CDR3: CATRGGIEAFF
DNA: TGTGCCACCCGGGGCGGAATTGAAGCTTTCTTT

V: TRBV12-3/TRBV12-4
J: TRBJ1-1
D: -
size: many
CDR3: CASSLDGLNTEAFF
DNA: TGTGCCAGCAGTTTGGACGGCCTGAACACTGAAGCTTTCTTT

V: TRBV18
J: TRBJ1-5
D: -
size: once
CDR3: CASSLDYSLPNQPQHF
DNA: TGTGCCAGCTCACTCGACTATTCCCTCCCCAATCAGCCCCAGCATTTT

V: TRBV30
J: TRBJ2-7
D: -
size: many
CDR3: CAWNVGPSYEQYF
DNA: TGTGCCTGGAATGTGGGACCCTCCTACGAGCAGTACTTC

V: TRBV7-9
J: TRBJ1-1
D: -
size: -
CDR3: CASSLVRGGYTEAFF
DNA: TGTGCCAGCAGCTTAGTCAGGGGAGGGTACACTGAAGCTTTCTTT

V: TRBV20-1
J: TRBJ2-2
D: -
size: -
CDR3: CSASDGTHTGELFF
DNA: TGCAGTGCTTCGGACGGAACTCACACCGGGGAGCTGTTTTTT

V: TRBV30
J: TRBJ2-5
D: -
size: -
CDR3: CAWSVAEVTQYF
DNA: TGTGCCTGGAGTGTAGCCGAGGTGACCCAGTACTTC

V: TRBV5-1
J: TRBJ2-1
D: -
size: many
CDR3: CASRPTGGPDYNEQFF
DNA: TGCGCCAGCAGGCCCACCGGAGGGCCAGATTACAATGAGCAGTTCTTC

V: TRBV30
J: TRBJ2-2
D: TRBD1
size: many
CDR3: CAWKTGDTGELFF
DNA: TGTGCCTGGAAGACAGGGGACACCGGGGAGCTGTTTTTT

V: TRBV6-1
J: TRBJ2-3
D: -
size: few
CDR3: CASRRAGLNTDTQYF
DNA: TGTGCCAGCAGACGCGCGGGACTCAACACAGATACGCAGTATTTT

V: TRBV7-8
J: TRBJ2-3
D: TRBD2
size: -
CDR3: CASSPGTSGRAGRADTQYF
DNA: TGTGCCAGCAGCCCCGGGACTAGCGGGAGGGCCGGGAGGGCAGATACGCAGTATTTT

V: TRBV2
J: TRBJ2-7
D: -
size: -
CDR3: CASRGLGGTSSYEQYF
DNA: TGTGCCAGCAGAGGATTAGGCGGGACCTCCTCCTACGAGCAGTACTTC

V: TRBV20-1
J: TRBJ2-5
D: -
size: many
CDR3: CSASRSGQETQYF
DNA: TGCAGTGCGTCTAGATCAGGGCAAGAGACCCAGTACTTC

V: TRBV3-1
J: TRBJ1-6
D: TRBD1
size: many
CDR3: CASSQQGANYSPLHF
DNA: TGTGCCAGCAGCCAACAGGGGGCTAATTATTCACCCCTCCACTTT

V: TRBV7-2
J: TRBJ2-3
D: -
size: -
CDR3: CASSPRSHGADTQYF
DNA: TGTGCCAGCAGCCCCCGGTCCCATGGGGCAGATACGCAGTATTTT

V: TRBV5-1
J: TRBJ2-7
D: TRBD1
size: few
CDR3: CASSHWDRGYEQYF
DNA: TGTGCCAGCAGCCATTGGGACAGGGGCTACGAGCAGTACTTC

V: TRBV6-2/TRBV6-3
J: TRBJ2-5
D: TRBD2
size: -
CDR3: CASSLAGGPEYQETQYF
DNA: TGTGCCAGCAGTCTAGCGGGAGGGCCCGAATACCAAGAGACCCAGTACTTC

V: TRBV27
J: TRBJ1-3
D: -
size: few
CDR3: CASSLRTPYSGNTIYF
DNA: TGTGCCAGCAGTCTTCGAACCCCCTACTCTGGAAACACCATATATTTT

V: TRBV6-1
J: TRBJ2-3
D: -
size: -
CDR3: CASSPGGVSTDTQYF
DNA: TGTGCCAGCAGCCCGGGCGGGGTGAGCACAGATACGCAGTATTTT

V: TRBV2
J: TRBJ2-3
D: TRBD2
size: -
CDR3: CASSVGLATDTQYF
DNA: TGTGCCAGCAGCGTCGGACTAGCGACAGATACGCAGTATTTT